Listed here are 12 T cell receptor beta chains from one sample, sequenced in a study of OX40 agonist ivuxolimab in advanced cancers. The method was immunoSEQ multiplex PCR; TCRdb's version includes in-frame clones alone and lacks a portion of them. The sample has fewer than 80,000 clones; about four fifths are singletons. Specimen: CD4+ or CD8+ T cells sorted from blood, collected in a trial of the OX40 agonist ivuxolimab. These receptors were obtained from an adult with an advanced solid tumor such as melanoma, head and neck, liver or kidney cancer.

The J gene is TRBJ1-6, the V gene TRBV7-2, with unresolved D. The CDR3 is 15 residues long. The germline CDR1 and CDR2 sequences are SGHTA and FQGNSA. V lost 1 base and J 7 bases, leaving 11 bases between the germline ends. CDR3: CASSLGAPSNSPLHF. In DNA form, the CDR3 reads TGTGCCAGCAGCTTAGGTGCACCTTCAAATTCACCCCTCCACTTT.

The V gene is TRBV28, the J gene TRBJ2-5; 14 bases fit TRBD2. CDR3 length: 16 residues. Germline lookup yields CDR1 MDHEN and CDR2 SYDVKM. The junction had 1 base not matched to a gene; V was cut back by 2 bases and J by 2 bases. Here the CDR3 DNA reads TGTGCCAGCAGTTTAGGACTAGCGGGGGGTCAAGAGACCCAGTACTTC. Residues: CASSLGLAGGQETQYF.

This clone was picked up a small number of times. The genes are TRBV5-6 and TRBJ2-2; no clear D gene. This CDR3 contains 15 residues. CDR1 and CDR2 (germline): SGHDT, YYEEEE. V was pared by 2 bases and J by 0 bases, with 8 bases between. The CDR3 DNA reads TGTGCCAGCAGCTTCGGTGGGTCGAACACCGGGGAGCTGTTTTTT. This codes for CASSFGGSNTGELFF.

The CDR3 protein is CASTQDGSDTQYF. The CDR3 nucleotides are TGTGCCAGCACCCAAGATGGTTCAGATACGCAGTATTTT. J is TRBJ2-3 and V is TRBV6-5, with D uncertain. CDR3 length: 13 residues. Germline CDR1 is MNHEY and CDR2 is SVGAGI. Deletions cut 7 bases from V and 4 bases from J, with 12 bases between.

V is TRBV19 and J is TRBJ2-5, with no clear D. The germline V and J ends were trimmed by 7 bases and 5 bases, with 14 bases remaining between them. The CDR3 totals 13 residues. The germline CDR1 and CDR2 sequences are LNHDA and SQIVND (reference sequence). CDR3 bases: TGTGCCAGTACGGCCACCCCACGGGAGACCCAGTACTTC. Residues: CASTATPRETQYF. The variable domain in full, with the rest retrieved from reference TRBV19 and TRBJ2-5, is DGGITQSPKYLFRKEGQNVTLSCEQNLNHDAMYWYRQDPGQGLRLIYYSQIVNDFQKGDIAEGYSVSREKKESFPLTVTSAQKNPTAFYLCASTATPRETQYFGPGTRLLVL.

This chain links TRBV19 with TRBJ2-2; D gene uncertain. This CDR3 contains 14 residues. Per the germline V gene, CDR1 is LNHDA and CDR2 is SQIVND (reference sequence). Trimming stripped 4 bases from V and 5 bases from J, with 11 bases between. CDR3 DNA: TGTGCCAGTAGTACCCGCCCCGGAACCGGGGAGCTGTTTTTT. Translating it yields CASSTRPGTGELFF.

This chain uses TRBV5-8 with TRBJ1-5; perhaps TRBD1 as D (6 bases). CDR1 and CDR2 from the germline V gene are SGHTS and YDEGEE. Between the trimmed V and J ends, which lost 2 bases and 4 bases, there was a span of 7 bases. This CDR3 contains 13 residues. CDR3 sequence: CASSFRGNQPQHF. CDR3 nucleotides: TGTGCCAGCAGCTTTAGGGGGAATCAGCCCCAGCATTTT. The full variable domain, in which reference TRBV5-8 and TRBJ1-5 provide the parts outside the CDR3, is EAGVTQSPTHLIKTRGQQATLRCSPISGHTSVYWYQQALGLGLQFLLWYDEGEERNRGNFPPRFSGRQFPNYSSELNVNALELEDSALYLCASSFRGNQPQHFGDGTRLSIL.

The J gene is TRBJ2-7, the V gene TRBV21-1. TRBV21-1 is a pseudogene. The CDR3 is made up of 17 amino acids. CDR3 sequence: CASSRGQSGPSSYEQYF. The CDR3 bases are TGTGCCAGCAGTAGAGGCCAATCGGGCCCAAGCTCCTACGAGCAGTACTTC.

This rearrangement joins TRBV7-8 to TRBJ2-7, with 9 bases identical to TRBD2. The CDR3 has 16 residues. Germline trimming cut 1 base from V and 6 bases from J; bases unmatched to any gene: 10. Germline V gene lookup returns CDR1 SGHVS and CDR2 FQNEAQ. DNA for the CDR3: TGTGCCAGCAGCTTAGTCCCTTTAGCGGGGGTTGGCGAGCAGTACTTC. The encoded protein is CASSLVPLAGVGEQYF. Full variable domain (rest looked up from reference TRBV7-8 and TRBJ2-7): GAGVSQSPRYKVAKRGQDVALRCDPISGHVSLFWYQQALGQGPEFLTYFQNEAQLDKSGLPSDRFFAERPEGSVSTLKIQRTQQEDSAVYLCASSLVPLAGVGEQYFGPGTRLTVT.

This clone appeared a single time. The V gene is TRBV9, the J gene TRBJ1-1, with 9 bases lining up with TRBD1. Per the germline V gene, CDR1 is SGDLS and CDR2 is YYNGEE. V gave up 0 bases and J gave up 3 bases; unmatched junction bases: 0. This CDR3 has 14 amino acids. The CDR3 coding sequence is TGTGCCAGCAGCGTAGGGGACAGGGACACTGAAGCTTTCTTT. Protein product: CASSVGDRDTEAFF.

This CDR3 reads CASRTQGGGETQYF. The CDR3 DNA sequence: TGTGCCAGCAGGACCCAAGGCGGTGGCGAGACCCAGTACTTC. The chain combines TRBV7-9 with TRBJ2-5; D not resolved. The CDR3 runs to 14 residues. V shed 6 bases and J shed 5 bases, with 16 bases lying between them. The germline V gene encodes CDR1 SEHNR and CDR2 FQNEAQ (reference sequence).

This clone showed up just a few times. This chain links TRBV5-1 with TRBJ1-1, with D perhaps TRBD1 (6 bases). Germline V gene sequence: CDR1 SGHRS, CDR2 YFSETQ. The CDR3 totals 15 residues. The V gene lost 2 bases and the J gene lost 5 bases, with 16 bases spanning the gap. The CDR3 loop is CASSFGRGISTEAFF. CDR3 nucleotides: TGCGCCAGCAGCTTCGGCAGGGGAATTAGTACTGAAGCTTTCTTT.